Listed here are 28 T cell receptor beta chains from one sample, sequenced in a study of tumor-infiltrating lymphocytes in primary liver carcinoma. TCR beta cDNA was made from 400 to 600 ng total RNA with a constant-region primer. Modified slightly, ARM-PCR produced TCR beta libraries over three nested multiplex PCR rounds. TRBV1-TRBV30 forward primers paired with a C-beta reverse primer were used in the first two PCR rounds, which ran roughly 10 cycles each. TCRdb passed the multiplex PCR reads through MiXCR, listing each CDR3 protein once. The sample lists 300,000 to 400,000 distinct CDR3 sequences, approximately 64% occurring once. Unsorted whole blood yielded the blood RNA, and germline DNA was also extracted. The sequenced sample was peripheral blood. These receptors originate from a man aged 35-49 years with primary liver carcinoma and hepatitis B virus infection.

This clonotype was observed at least ten times. The chain joins TRBV6-6 to TRBJ2-1; the D is unclear. The CDR3 contains 14 residues. With 0 bases removed from V and 7 bases from J, the gap between germline ends came to 10 bases. Germline assignment: CDR1 MNHNY and CDR2 SVGAGI (reference sequence). Here the CDR3 DNA reads TGTGCCAGCAGTTACTCAGGGCTCGGGAATGAGCAGTTCTTC. Translation: CASSYSGLGNEQFF.

This clonotype was recorded a few times. A much larger clone differs by one base, so this may be a read error. This chain links TRBV29-1 with TRBJ2-2; 8 bases fit TRBD1. In germline, CDR1 is SQVTM, CDR2 ANQGSEA. This CDR3 comprises 13 residues. Unmatched junction bases numbered 10, after V lost 6 bases and J lost 10 bases. The CDR3 sequence: CSVSRGRGAELFF. The CDR3 DNA sequence: TGCAGCGTAAGCAGGGGGCGCGGCGCGGAGCTGTTTTTT.

To note about this clonotype: A junction end diverges from the germline sequence, so it may reflect a read error. The genes are TRBV6-1 and TRBJ2-3; D is perhaps TRBD2 (6 bases). This CDR3 has 16 residues. In germline, CDR1 is MNHNS, CDR2 SASEGT. As DNA, the CDR3 is TGTGCCAGCAACATGAGGAGGGATGCTAGCACAGATAAGCAGTATTTT. It translates to CASNMRRDASTDKQYF.

V is TRBV6-1 and J is TRBJ2-1; 7 bases are a match to TRBD2. Germline V lookup: CDR1 MNHNS, CDR2 SASEGT. This CDR3 is built from 14 residues. The ends lost 6 bases at V and 6 bases at J; junction bases unmatched: 8. CDR3 residues: CASRGTWGGNEQFF. Written as DNA, the CDR3 is TGTGCCAGCAGGGGAACGTGGGGGGGCAATGAGCAGTTCTTC.

Ten or more counts support this clonotype. A much larger clone lies a single base off, so this may be a read error. The chain links TRBV11-3 to TRBJ2-1; D gene ambiguous. Per germline, CDR1 SGHNT and CDR2 YENEEA. This CDR3 region has 14 residues. Trimming removed 1 base from V and 5 bases from J, with 9 bases in between. CDR3 coding DNA: TGTGCCAGCAGCTTAGGGGCAGCCCACAATGAGCAGTTCTTC. The encoded protein is CASSLGAAHNEQFF.

Note on this clonotype: Compared with germline, one end of the junction differs, possibly owing to a read error. V usage is TRBV4-2 and J usage is TRBJ2-4, with D tentatively TRBD2 (5 bases). The CDR3 has 19 residues. From germline, CDR1 is LGHNA and CDR2 YNFKEQ. The DNA of the CDR3 is TGTGCCAGCAGCCCCCTAGAAAGCGGTTACAGTCTATCCAAAAACCTTCAGTACTTC. The encoded protein is CASSPLESGYSLSKNLQYF.

Comments on this clonotype: A much larger clone sits a single nucleotide away, making a read error possible. The CDR3 spells CASSSHLQGNNQPQHF. CDR3 in DNA: TGTGCCAGCAGTTCTCATTTACAGGGGAACAATCAGCCCCAGCATTTT. The rearrangement joins TRBV28 to TRBJ1-5; 7 nucleotides match TRBD1. The V segment lost 4 bases and the J segment 3 bases; nucleotides outside the gene matches: 9. The CDR3 is made up of 16 amino acids. Germline values: CDR1 MDHEN, CDR2 SYDVKM.

V usage is TRBV20-1 and J usage is TRBJ2-1; no reliable D call. Germline V gives CDR1 DFQATT, CDR2 SNEGSKA (reference sequence). The CDR3 length is 15 residues. V was pared by 7 bases and J by 5 bases, with 21 bases between. This CDR3 reads CSVETGLSPHNEQFF. CDR3 in DNA: TGCAGTGTGGAGACCGGGCTCTCCCCCCACAATGAGCAGTTCTTC.

To note about this clonotype: The junction shows a germline mismatch at one end, possibly a read error. The chain combines TRBV25-1 with TRBJ1-1; possible D gene TRBD1, 5 bases. The germline V gene has CDR1 MGHDK and CDR2 SYGVNS. This CDR3 is built from 14 residues. Written as DNA, the CDR3 is TGTGCCAGCGGTGACAGCCAAATGAACACTGAAGCTTTCTTT. Its protein product is CASGDSQMNTEAFF.

For this clonotype: A much larger clone is a single base away; this may be a read error. The chain links TRBV6-6 to TRBJ2-3; 8 bases agree with TRBD2. This CDR3 has 15 residues. With 2 bases clipped from V and 2 bases from J, the junction kept 3 bases outside the gene matches. From germline, CDR1 is MNHNY and CDR2 SVGAGI (reference sequence). In DNA form, the CDR3 reads TGTGCCAGCAGTTACACAGCGGGAGCCACAGATACGCAGTATTTT. Translating gives CASSYTAGATDTQYF.

The chain has TRBV6-2 or TRBV6-3 and TRBJ2-7, with a possible D match to TRBD2 (5 bases). This CDR3 is built from 13 residues. The germline V gene has CDR1 MNHEY and CDR2 SVGEGT. Trimming took 6 bases from V and 3 from J, leaving 12 bases between them. The CDR3 nucleotides are TGTGCCAGCAGACTAAGACGGGACTACGAGCAGTACTTC. It encodes CASRLRRDYEQYF.

This clonotype was seen only once. A much larger clone sits a single nucleotide away, making a read error possible. The chain uses TRBV4-3 and TRBJ1-5; D perhaps matches TRBD1 (5 bases). Trimming removed 5 bases at V and 4 bases at J, with 12 bases between. From germline, CDR1 is LGHNA and CDR2 YSLEER. This CDR3 comprises 14 residues. The DNA for the CDR3 is TGCGCCAGCAGCGCGGACATGGGGAATCAGCCCCAGCATTTT. As protein: CASSADMGNQPQHF.

V usage is TRBV11-2 and J usage is TRBJ2-7; D is undetermined. Germline CDR1 is SGHAT and CDR2 is FQNNGV. The CDR3 length is 16 residues. The ends were cut back, 0 bases at V and 3 bases at J, with 15 bases in the middle. CDR3 residues: CASSLDEASIVYEQYF. The CDR3 nucleotides are TGTGCCAGCAGCTTAGATGAGGCCAGTATAGTCTACGAGCAGTACTTC.

This clonotype was detected many times. The chain joins TRBV11-2 to TRBJ2-7; the D is unclear. The CDR3 runs 11 residues. V was clipped by 2 bases and J by 13 bases, with 12 bases between them. CDR1 is SGHAT, CDR2 FQNNGV, per germline. CDR3: CASSLNDENYF. The CDR3 DNA follows: TGTGCCAGCAGCTTAAATGACGAAAATTACTTC. The variable domain in full, completed from reference TRBV11-2 and TRBJ2-7, reads EAGVAQSPRYKIIEKRQSVAFWCNPISGHATLYWYQQILGQGPKLLIQFQNNGVVDDSQLPKDRFSAERLKGVDSTLKIQPAKLEDSAVYLCASSLNDENYFGPGTRLTVT.

Of note for this clonotype: One base away lies a much larger clone, so this may be a sequencing read error. This chain's CDR3 is CASRTPDMVRDEQYF. The CDR3 DNA is TGTGCCAGCAGAACGCCGGACATGGTGAGGGACGAGCAGTACTTC. V gene TRBV6-2 or TRBV6-3 combines with J gene TRBJ2-7; D may correspond to TRBD1 or TRBD2 (5 bases each). Germline V gene sequence: CDR1 MNHEY, CDR2 SVGEGT. The CDR3 consists of 15 residues. Trimming removed 6 bases from V and 5 bases from J, with 20 bases in between.

Details on this clonotype: This CDR3 is missing its conserved last phenylalanine or tryptophan, likely due to a read error. CDR3 sequence (DNA): TGTGCCAGCAGTGAATTGGTCAGGGCGTATCAGCCCCAGCATCTT. Its protein product is CASSELVRAYQPQHL. The chain carries TRBV6-1 and TRBJ1-5; D is possibly TRBD1 (5 bases). V was pared by 2 bases and J by 5 bases, with 13 bases between. The CDR3 runs 15 residues. Germline V gives CDR1 MNHNS, CDR2 SASEGT.

In regard to this clonotype: This may be a read error: a much more frequent sequence differs by one nucleotide. This chain connects TRBV10-3 to TRBJ2-3; no reliable D call. V lost 2 bases and J lost 0, with 15 bases in between. Germline V gives CDR1 ENHRY, CDR2 SYGVKD. The CDR3 extends over 17 amino acids. DNA for the CDR3: TGTGCCATCAGTGAGGAGGTAGATGAGATTAGCACAGATACGCAGTATTTT. It yields the protein CAISEEVDEISTDTQYF.

Comments on this clonotype: One end of the junction does not line up with germline, which may come from a read error. This chain uses TRBV11-2 with TRBJ2-7; the D is unclear. CDR1 and CDR2 from the germline V gene are SGHAT and FQNNGV. CDR3 length: 16 amino acids. The CDR3 DNA follows: TGTGCCAGCAGTTTACATTCCGGATCCACCATCTATGAGCGGTACTTC. It specifies CASSLHSGSTIYERYF. Combining the CDR3 with reference TRBV11-2 and TRBJ2-7 gives the whole variable domain EAGVAQSPRYKIIEKRQSVAFWCNPISGHATLYWYQQILGQGPKLLIQFQNNGVVDDSQLPKDRFSAERLKGVDSTLKIQPAKLEDSAVYLCASSLHSGSTIYERYFGPGTRLTVT.

This clonotype was seen at least ten times. The chain combines TRBV6-1 with TRBJ2-1; possibly TRBD1 or TRBD2 for D (5 bases each). Germline V gene lookup returns CDR1 MNHNS and CDR2 SASEGT. Trimming stripped 1 base from V and 5 bases from J, with 9 bases between. The length of the CDR3 is 14 residues. The CDR3 DNA reads TGTGCCAGCAGTGAAGTTGAGGGGAACAATGAGCAGTTCTTC. Translating gives CASSEVEGNNEQFF.

Turning to this clonotype: Given a much more abundant clone one base away, this may be a read error. The chain has TRBV10-3 and TRBJ2-7; TRBD2 might be the D (6 bases). Germline CDR1 ENHRY, CDR2 SYGVKD. This CDR3 region has 12 residues. With 11 bases removed from V and 6 bases from J, the gap between germline ends came to 17 bases. CDR3 in amino acids: CASTTGGTEQYF. DNA for the CDR3: TGTGCCTCGACCACCGGCGGGACCGAGCAGTACTTC.

For this clonotype: One end of the junction fails to match germline, which may point to a read error. The rearrangement joins TRBV11-2 to TRBJ2-2, with D possibly being TRBD2 (5 bases). The CDR3 has 14 residues. The germline V gene encodes CDR1 SGHAT and CDR2 FQNNGV. The CDR3 nucleotides are TGTGCCAGCAACTTAGGTCAGAACACCGGGGAGCTGTTTTTC. It codes for CASNLGQNTGELFF.

This clonotype was detected many times. The rearrangement uses TRBV12-3 or TRBV12-4 and TRBJ1-4; D gene ambiguous. The length of the CDR3 is 14 residues. V was trimmed by 5 bases and J by 3 bases, leaving 10 bases between them. CDR3 amino acids: CASSDRWANEKLFF. In nucleotides, the CDR3 is TGTGCCAGCAGTGATCGTTGGGCTAATGAAAAACTGTTTTTT.

Worth noting for this clonotype: At one end the junction does not follow the germline gene, possibly because of a read error. The chain carries TRBV11-3 and TRBJ2-5; D uncertain. Germline V gene lookup returns CDR1 SGHNT and CDR2 YENEEA. The CDR3 is 14 residues long. The DNA for the CDR3 is TGTGCCAGCAGCTTAAGCCATTACCAAGAGTCCCAGTACTTC. Translation gives CASSLSHYQESQYF.

Turning to this clonotype: An end of the junction does not agree with germline; a read error may underlie this. The CDR3 sequence is CTSSYPTESNTEAFF. For the CDR3, the DNA is TGTACCAGCAGCTACCCGACAGAGAGTAACACTGAAGCTTTCTTT. This chain connects TRBV11-2 to TRBJ1-1; perhaps TRBD1 as D (5 bases). In germline, CDR1 is SGHAT, CDR2 FQNNGV. There are 15 residues in the CDR3.

This clonotype was counted at least ten times. Here the CDR3 reads CASSGGLAGVGEQYF. CDR3 bases: TGTGCCAGCAGCGGAGGACTAGCGGGAGTTGGCGAGCAGTACTTC. The V and J genes are TRBV11-2 and TRBJ2-7; 13 bases fit TRBD2. Germline V gives CDR1 SGHAT, CDR2 FQNNGV. Trimming at V came to 5 bases and at J to 6 bases, leaving 7 bases not matched to a gene. The CDR3 runs 15 residues. Looking up the rest from reference TRBV11-2 and TRBJ2-7 gives the full variable domain: EAGVAQSPRYKIIEKRQSVAFWCNPISGHATLYWYQQILGQGPKLLIQFQNNGVVDDSQLPKDRFSAERLKGVDSTLKIQPAKLEDSAVYLCASSGGLAGVGEQYFGPGTRLTVT.

A word on this clonotype: A much more abundant neighbour one base away suggests this may be a read error. The genes are TRBV25-1 and TRBJ1-2; D is possibly TRBD1 (6 bases). The V and J ends lost 2 bases and 8 bases respectively, with 12 bases between them. The germline V gene has CDR1 MGHDK and CDR2 SYGVNS. This CDR3 is built from 13 residues. CDR3 in amino acids: CASSETGIWGYTF. As DNA, the CDR3 is TGTGCCAGCAGTGAAACAGGGATCTGGGGCTACACCTTC.

A word on this clonotype: Germline is not matched at one junction end, which may reflect a read error. The chain combines TRBV10-1 with TRBJ2-1; no definite D call. Germline CDR1 is WNHNN and CDR2 is SYGVQD (reference sequence). This CDR3 is 12 amino acids long. Here the CDR3 reads CPSSESWNEQFF. The CDR3 DNA reads as TGCCCCAGCAGTGAGTCTTGGAATGAGCAGTTCTTC.

For this clonotype: The junction and the germline gene differ at one end; a read error may be behind it. The rearrangement uses TRBV6-5 and TRBJ2-1; D is uncertain. The CDR3 contains 14 residues. The germline gives CDR1 MNHEY, CDR2 SVGAGI. DNA for the CDR3: TGTGCCAGCAGTAGTATGAACTCCTACAGTGAGCAGTTCTTC. This encodes CASSSMNSYSEQFF.